This record concerns one TCR beta chain sequence. The sample holds a few counts of this clonotype. There is no known antigen for this receptor. Per-base qualities were not stored, and no clone one base away is much larger. TCR beta CDR3 regions were amplified from RNA transcripts. A first-round RT-PCR of the TCR CDR3 used the HTBI primer set with the Qiagen OneStep RT-PCR kit. A second multiplex PCR round built the libraries, followed by size selection and purification. The libraries were sequenced on an Illumina HiSeq2000 using paired-end 100 bp reads. As for the authors' bioinformatics: SOAPnuke was used to process the raw data, with reads discarded if the reads contained adapters or uncalled bases, had a mean Phred below 15, or lacked an exact constant-primer or identifier match. COPE v1.2.5 was used to merge the high-quality paired reads, and each unique nucleotide sequence was defined as a clonotype. Clonotypes were aligned to IMGT TRBV, TRBD and TRBJ reference segments using MiTCR v1.1. Only V-J combinations with frequency above 0.0001, covering about 99% of repertoires, were analysed. A TCS score was defined as the ratio of F50 (clonal expansion) to E x V (chaos), with BLOSUM62-based TCRdist applied between CDR3 peptides within each V-J. Welch's t-statistics and random forest reduced roughly 530 V-J features to fewer than 15, which were used in a naive Bayes classifier (R e1071). TCRdb ran its own pipeline on the public reads, namely fastp trimming at Q25 and MiXCR clone calling, and kept in-frame beta chains. Rows with one shared CDR3 protein collapse into an entry with the most common genes and DNA. TCRdb's processing, not the study's, gives the V and J calls here. This sample comprises about 420,000 distinct CDR3 sequences, about 15% of them detected only once. In total, the top ten clones hold around 14% of the sample.

Stable Graves' hyperthyroidism was defined as the absence of progression to ophthalmopathy over 18 months of follow-up. Hyperthyroidism patients were aged 18 to 65 years and newly diagnosed, with disease duration of less than 2 months. Patients with uncontrolled infections, other autoimmune diseases, pregnancy or lactation were excluded. Diagnoses relied on clinical symptoms, serum thyroxine and TRAb, thyroid ultrasound and orbital computed tomography. Ficoll-Paque density gradient centrifugation was used to isolate PBMCs from 9.5 to 10 ml of fresh peripheral blood. Total RNA was extracted with Trizol reagent, and quality was checked on an Agilent 2100 Bioanalyzer. This sample was included in a study of T cells in Graves' hyperthyroidism and ophthalmopathy (dated by TCRdb to between 2018 and 2020). With regard to the full study: Peripheral blood samples were taken at initial diagnosis, before any treatment was given. The study also compared thyroid tissue and blood T-cell repertoires from roughly 6 Graves' hyperthyroidism patients. Following sampling, methimazole starting at 30 mg daily was given to hyperthyroidism patients, and high-dose intravenous methylprednisolone was given to ophthalmopathy patients. TCR V-J signatures able to tell the groups apart were searched for in a discovery cohort of about a hundred patients, of whom 43 had Graves' ophthalmopathy and about 55 had stable Graves' hyperthyroidism. An independent validation cohort of about 19 hyperthyroidism patients and 17 patients who later progressed to ophthalmopathy tested prospective prediction of ophthalmopathy. TCR Vbeta CDR3 sequencing of 130 to 150 peripheral blood samples (over 40 ophthalmopathy, roughly 74 hyperthyroidism and some 17 progressor patients) is reported in the paper. The 100 or so discovery patients were randomly split 7:3 into training and test sets. Beyond this particular receptor, the publication reports: No statistical method was used to fix the sample size in advance, and group allocation was not hidden from the investigators. In validation, the model predicted progression to ophthalmopathy a median of 6.5 months before onset, with around 70% sensitivity and about 75% specificity. A 13 V-J signature model separated ophthalmopathy from stable hyperthyroidism, with 87.88% sensitivity and 81% to 83% specificity in cross-validation and 80%/75% in testing. Most expanded thyroid clonotypes (frequency above 0.001) were also detected in blood, suggesting blood repertoires may reflect thyroid immune responses.

Sequencing was performed on blood. The sequence was collected from a woman in her late teens or twenties with Graves' hyperthyroidism.

The CDR3 region has the sequence CASRLLAGGPNTGELFF. The DNA is as follows: TGTGCCAGCAGGCTTCTAGCGGGAGGCCCGAACACCGGGGAGCTGTTTTTT. The rearranged segments are TRBV2 and TRBJ2-2; 11 central bases correspond to TRBD2. Measured from the cysteine to the phenylalanine, the CDR3 is 17 residues long. Kept here is only the CDR3 DNA, which spans 51 bases and is read in frame from base 1. Sequences SNHLY (CDR1) and FYNNEI (CDR2) are obtained from the germline V gene. Unmatched junction bases come to 6, with V trimmed by 6 bases and J by 0 bases.